Listed here are 26 T cell receptor beta chains from one sample, sequenced in a study of graft-versus-host responses after intestinal transplantation. No cognate antigen is known for these TCRs. Sequencing used immunoSEQ multiplex PCR; TCRdb keeps in-frame clones, though not all of them. The sample lists 40,000 or so clones; about 94% were seen once. The material was unstimulated CD8+ T cells sorted from spleen or lymph node cells, obtained before transplant. The receptors come from a human donor who was the organ donor for an intestinal transplant.

A few counts support this clone. The chain employs TRBV28 and TRBJ2-3; 14 bases are a match to TRBD2. After removal of 6 bases from V and 4 bases from J, the junction contained 12 bases not matched to a gene. CDR3 length: 18 residues. Germline lookup yields CDR1 MDHEN and CDR2 SYDVKM. CDR3 loop: CASRLRGLAGELSDTQYF. The DNA for the CDR3 is TGTGCCAGCAGGTTGAGGGGACTAGCGGGAGAATTATCAGATACGCAGTATTTT.

This rearrangement joins TRBV4-1 to TRBJ2-7, with D possibly TRBD2 on 6 matching bases. The CDR3 is 16 residues long. Germline V gene data show CDR1 as MGHRA and CDR2 as YSYEKL. V lost 0 bases and J 5 bases, leaving 17 bases between the germline ends. The CDR3: CASSQDSGGGVHEQYF. In DNA form, the CDR3 reads TGCGCCAGCAGCCAAGACTCAGGCGGAGGGGTCCACGAGCAGTACTTC.

This chain uses TRBV7-8 with TRBJ2-7; possibly TRBD2 for D (5 bases). V lost 7 bases to trimming and J lost 2 bases, with 6 bases between them. The CDR3 spans 11 residues. CDR1 SGHVS and CDR2 FQNEAQ come from the germline V gene. The DNA of the CDR3 is TGTGCCAGCACCGGGACCTACGAGCAGTACTTC. Its protein product is CASTGTYEQYF.

V usage is TRBV28 and J usage is TRBJ2-1; TRBD2 is a possible D gene (6 bases). Trimming pared 4 bases from V and 0 bases from J, leaving 13 bases between. CDR1 is MDHEN, CDR2 SYDVKM, per germline. This CDR3 is 16 amino acids long. CDR3: CASSWGVSSSYNEQFF. The CDR3 bases are TGTGCCAGCAGTTGGGGGGTCTCGAGCTCCTACAATGAGCAGTTCTTC.

The chain couples TRBV7-3 to TRBJ2-7; TRBD2 aligns across 9 bases. CDR3 length equals 15 residues. With V trimmed by 2 bases and J by 5 bases, 7 bases remained unmatched. Germline loops: CDR1 SGHTA, CDR2 FQGTGA. This chain's CDR3 is CASSLVGASGDEQYF. CDR3 DNA: TGTGCCAGCAGCTTAGTTGGCGCTAGCGGGGACGAGCAGTACTTC.

The CDR3 spells CASSQVPLGTPYEQYF. As DNA, the CDR3 is TGCGCCAGCAGCCAAGTTCCTTTAGGGACCCCCTACGAGCAGTACTTC. The V call is TRBV4-3, the J call TRBJ2-5; tentatively, D is TRBD1 or TRBD2 (5 bases each). The DNA end is a closer match to TRBJ2-7, so the J assignment may be wrong. The CDR3 has 16 residues. Germline assignment: CDR1 LGHNA and CDR2 YSLEER.

The V and J genes are TRBV11-2 and TRBJ2-7; 7 nucleotides agree with TRBD2. The CDR3 runs 14 residues. Germline CDR1 is SGHAT and CDR2 is FQNNGV. V trimming: 6 bases; J trimming: 5 bases; junction bases outside the gene matches: 10. In DNA form, the CDR3 reads TGTGCCAGCAGGGAACCTAGCGGTTTCCACGAGCAGTACTTC. Translating it yields CASREPSGFHEQYF.

The chain has TRBV9 and TRBJ2-2; 7 bases line up with TRBD2. There are 14 residues in the CDR3. V shed 3 bases, J shed 7 bases, and the junction held 6 bases outside the gene matches. In germline, CDR1 is SGDLS, CDR2 YYNGEE. CDR3 sequence: CASSGLIAGGELFF. The CDR3 nucleotides read TGTGCCAGCAGCGGCCTGATAGCGGGCGGGGAGCTGTTTTTT.

The rearrangement links TRBV7-9 to TRBJ2-5, with D perhaps matching TRBD2 (5 bases). Judging by the DNA end, TRBJ2-7 fits better; the J call may be wrong. The CDR3 consists of 16 residues. The germline CDR1 and CDR2 sequences are SEHNR and FQNEAQ (reference sequence). The CDR3 bases are TGTGCCAGCAGCTTACGAACGAACCGGGACTCCTACGAGCAGTACTTC. This gives the protein CASSLRTNRDSYEQYF.

J is TRBJ2-7 and V is TRBV4-3, with a possible D match to TRBD2 (6 bases). Trimming took 0 bases from V and 7 from J, leaving 16 bases between them. Per the germline V gene, CDR1 is LGHNA and CDR2 is YSLEER. CDR3 size: 15 residues. CDR3 amino acids: CASSQEGRAGLEQYF. The DNA for the CDR3 is TGCGCCAGCAGCCAAGAAGGAAGGGCGGGGTTGGAGCAGTACTTC.

The chain carries TRBV9 and TRBJ2-5, with TRBD1 matching over 10 bases. The DNA end favors TRBJ2-7, so the J call may be wrong. This CDR3 is 16 amino acids long. Germline values: CDR1 SGDLS, CDR2 YYNGEE. DNA for the CDR3: TGTGCCAGCAGCGTAGAAAGGGACAGGGGAAGGGACGAGCAGTACTTC. Translation: CASSVERDRGRDEQYF.

CDR3 sequence (DNA): TGTGCCAGCAGGGTGGCGGGAGCACCAGATACGCAGTATTTT. Translating it yields CASRVAGAPDTQYF. The chain is built from TRBV27 and TRBJ2-3; 7 bases match TRBD2. This CDR3 contains 14 residues. Trimming cost V 6 bases and J 4 bases; bases outside gene matches: 7. Germline CDR1 is MNHEY and CDR2 is SMNVEV (reference sequence).

V gene TRBV13 combines with J gene TRBJ2-3; 14 positions agree with TRBD2. V shed 0 bases, J shed 3 bases, and the junction held 5 bases outside the gene matches. Germline lookup yields CDR1 PRHDT and CDR2 FYEKMQ (reference sequence). This CDR3 comprises 18 residues. The CDR3 sequence is CASSLGGLAGGVTDTQYF. The CDR3 bases are TGTGCCAGCAGCTTAGGCGGACTAGCGGGAGGAGTAACAGATACGCAGTATTTT.

The CDR3 spells CASSLEGWLAGMNEQFF. For the CDR3, the DNA is TGTGCCAGCAGCTTAGAGGGGTGGCTAGCGGGAATGAATGAGCAGTTCTTC. The chain links TRBV7-9 to TRBJ2-1; 9 bases line up with TRBD2. After removal of 1 base from V and 7 bases from J, the junction contained 11 bases not matched to a gene. The CDR3 runs to 17 residues. Germline CDR1 and CDR2: SEHNR and FQNEAQ (reference sequence). Complete variable domain (other parts from reference TRBV7-9 and TRBJ2-1): DTGVSQNPRHKITKRGQNVTFRCDPISEHNRLYWYRQTLGQGPEFLTYFQNEAQLEKSRLLSDRFSAERPKGSFSTLEIQRTEQGDSAMYLCASSLEGWLAGMNEQFFGPGTRLTVL.

This clone was counted once. The chain is built from TRBV7-8 and TRBJ2-7; TRBD2 matches 9 bases. Germline V CDR1 and CDR2: SGHVS, FQNEAQ. The V segment lost 2 bases and the J segment 6 bases; nucleotides outside the gene matches: 8. CDR3 length: 15 residues. The CDR3 here is CASSLISGSLGEQYF. Written as DNA, the CDR3 is TGTGCCAGCAGCTTAATTAGCGGGAGTCTCGGCGAGCAGTACTTC.

This sequence joins TRBV2 and TRBJ2-7; 7 nucleotides match TRBD1. CDR1 is SNHLY, CDR2 FYNNEI, per germline. J gave up 5 bases and V 5 bases, and 15 bases lay outside the gene matches. The CDR3 contains 16 residues. The CDR3 DNA sequence: TGTGCCAGCAGTCAGACAGGGTATGCTCCAATTAACGAGCAGTACTTC. It is translated as CASSQTGYAPINEQYF. Full variable domain (remainder filled in from reference TRBV2 and TRBJ2-7): EPEVTQTPSHQVTQMGQEVILRCVPISNHLYFYWYRQILGQKVEFLVSFYNNEISEKSEIFDDQFSVERPDGSNFTLKIRSTKLEDSAMYFCASSQTGYAPINEQYFGPGTRLTVT.

The chain carries TRBV6-6 and TRBJ2-7, with 8 positions matching TRBD2. CDR3 size: 15 residues. V was pared by 4 bases and J by 7 bases, with 12 bases of the junction left unmatched. Germline lookup yields CDR1 MNHNY and CDR2 SVGAGI (reference sequence). CDR3 amino acids: CASSSEERELWEQYF. As DNA, the CDR3 is TGTGCCAGCAGTTCCGAGGAGCGGGAGCTCTGGGAGCAGTACTTC.

This chain uses TRBV7-2 with TRBJ2-7; 8 nucleotides line up with TRBD2. V shed 5 bases, J shed 5 bases, and the junction held 8 bases outside the gene matches. This CDR3 comprises 14 residues. Looked up from germline, CDR1 is SGHTA and CDR2 is FQGNSA. Here the CDR3 DNA reads TGTGCCAGCAGCCTAAGCGGGAGCCTCGACGAGCAGTACTTC. As protein: CASSLSGSLDEQYF.

The chain employs TRBV5-5 and TRBJ2-4; tentatively, D is TRBD1 (6 bases). The CDR3 runs to 16 residues. V lost 4 bases and J lost 0, with 14 bases in between. Germline V gene lookup returns CDR1 SGHKS and CDR2 YYEKEE (reference sequence). The CDR3 nucleotides are TGTGCCAGCAGCACCACAACAGGGTTAGCCAAAAACATTCAGTACTTC. Its translation is CASSTTTGLAKNIQYF.

Worth noting for this clone: Other DNA sequences in the same sample also yield this CDR3. The chain employs TRBV13 and TRBJ2-2; D call uncertain. Per germline, CDR1 PRHDT and CDR2 FYEKMQ (reference sequence). The CDR3 is made up of 12 amino acids. Between the trimmed V and J ends, which lost 0 bases and 5 bases, there was a span of 1 base. The CDR3 nucleotides read TGTGCCAGCAGCTTAGGGACCGGGGAGCTGTTTTTT. Translation: CASSLGTGELFF.

V is TRBV4-1 and J is TRBJ2-1; TRBD2 aligns across 13 bases. There are 17 residues in the CDR3. The germline CDR1 and CDR2 sequences are MGHRA and YSYEKL. Trimming at V came to 4 bases and at J to 7 bases, leaving 10 bases not matched to a gene. The CDR3 region has the DNA TGCGCCAGCAGCCCGATCCCGGGACTAGCGGGGACAAATGAGCAGTTCTTC. Protein: CASSPIPGLAGTNEQFF.

CDR3 sequence (DNA): TGTGCCAGCAGTTTATATAGGGCCCACGAGCAGTACTTC. Its translation is CASSLYRAHEQYF. The chain carries TRBV27 and TRBJ2-7; no clear D gene. Trimming shortened V by 1 base and J by 5 bases, and 9 bases separated the two germline ends. Germline V CDR1 and CDR2: MNHEY, SMNVEV (reference sequence). The CDR3 is 13 residues long.

This clone was picked up a small number of times. The chain is built from TRBV5-8 and TRBJ1-1; D call uncertain. Trimming removed 1 base at V and 10 bases at J, with 8 bases between. Germline V gene sequence: CDR1 SGHTS, CDR2 YDEGEE. The CDR3 extends over 11 amino acids. The CDR3 nucleotides read TGTGCCAGCAGCTTGTCATACCTAGCTTTCTTT. It encodes CASSLSYLAFF.

The chain employs TRBV5-1 and TRBJ2-1; D may be TRBD1 or TRBD2 (5 bases each). With 5 bases removed from V and 0 bases from J, the gap between germline ends came to 15 bases. Germline V gene data show CDR1 as SGHRS and CDR2 as YFSETQ. This CDR3 contains 16 residues. The CDR3 protein is CASRSRDASSYNEQFF. DNA of the CDR3: TGCGCCAGCAGGTCAAGGGACGCTAGCTCCTACAATGAGCAGTTCTTC.

J is TRBJ1-6 and V is TRBV5-8; D not certain. Trimming removed 0 bases at V and 7 bases at J, with 5 bases between. This CDR3 spans 13 amino acids. Germline CDR1 and CDR2: SGHTS and YDEGEE. The chain's CDR3 is CASSLEGNSPLHF. CDR3 DNA sequence: TGTGCCAGCAGCTTGGAAGGGAATTCACCCCTCCACTTT.

The chain links TRBV27 to TRBJ2-1; TRBD2 aligns across 7 bases. From germline, CDR1 is MNHEY and CDR2 SMNVEV (reference sequence). Trimming removed 5 bases from V and 2 bases from J; junction bases left unmatched: 6. The CDR3 has 15 residues. The CDR3 nucleotides are TGTGCCAGCAGTCCCCGGACTAGAGCCTACAATGAGCAGTTCTTC. This translates into CASSPRTRAYNEQFF.